The clone carrying this T cell receptor beta chain was picked up many times. CDR1 is LNHDA and CDR2 is SQIVND in the germline V gene (reference sequence). The V and J ends lost 7 bases and 7 bases, in that order; junction bases with no gene match: 13. The CDR3 runs 15 residues. The sample comes from a study of spatial heterogeneity in lung cancer. Noted time point: blood at routine non-recurrence follow-up after resection. MiXCR, run by TCRdb on the 5' RACE reads, gives a single entry per CDR3 protein. The sample has over 85,000 distinct CDR3 sequences; approximately 19% are singletons. The TCR comes from a male donor with early-stage non-small cell lung cancer. The genes are TRBV19 and TRBJ2-3, with TRBD1 matching 8 bases. The source was PBMCs, collected at follow-up. The CDR3 loop is CASTPRDRGSNTQYF. The CDR3 DNA sequence: TGTGCCAGTACCCCACGCGACAGGGGATCAAATACGCAGTATTTT.